This TCR beta chain emerged from a study of human T cells and chemical hapten exposure. Points from the study as a whole: Donors' alopecia may make their immune response differ from healthy people's. Patch test scores rose with PT1 expanded TCR counts, a positive correlation.

TCRdb called the RACE reads again in MiXCR, with one record for every CDR3 protein. The sample lists 80,000 to 100,000 distinct CDR3 sequences; about 9.3% were seen once. This clonotype was seen more than once but under ten times. Its target is not known. As to time point: patch test 2, 6 weeks after DPC sensitization. Indicated treatment: therapeutic diphenylcyclopropenone sensitization with weekly scalp DPC. Whole blood that had not been fractionated was the source of extracted total RNA. CDR3 size: 14 residues. Germline CDR1 is LGHNA and CDR2 is YSLEER. Trimming pared 2 bases from V and 5 bases from J, leaving 11 bases between.

The sequence came from a woman aged 40 to 50 with alopecia areata. Some clones in this sample may be carry-over from other donors' samples. Sequenced material: whole blood, taken in connection with sensitization to the hapten diphenylcyclopropenone (DPC). The V gene is TRBV4-3, the J gene TRBJ2-3; D is uncertain. The CDR3 DNA follows: TGCGCCAGCAGCCAACACACAGCGCGAGATACGCAGTATTTT. It translates to CASSQHTARDTQYF.